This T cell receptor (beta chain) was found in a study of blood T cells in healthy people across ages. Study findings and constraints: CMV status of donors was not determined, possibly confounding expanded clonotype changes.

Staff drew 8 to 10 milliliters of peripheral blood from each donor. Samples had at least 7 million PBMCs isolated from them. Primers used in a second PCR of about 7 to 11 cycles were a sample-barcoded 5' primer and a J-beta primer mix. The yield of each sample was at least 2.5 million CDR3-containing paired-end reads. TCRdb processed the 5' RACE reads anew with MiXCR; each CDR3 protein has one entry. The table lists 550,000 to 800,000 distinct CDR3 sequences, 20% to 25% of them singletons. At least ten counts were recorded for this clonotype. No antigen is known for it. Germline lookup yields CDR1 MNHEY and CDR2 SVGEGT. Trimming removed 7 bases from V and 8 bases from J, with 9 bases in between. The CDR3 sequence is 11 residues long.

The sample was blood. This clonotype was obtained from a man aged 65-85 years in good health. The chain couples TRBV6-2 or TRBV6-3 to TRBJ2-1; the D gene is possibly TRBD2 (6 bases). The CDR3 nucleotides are TGTGCCAGCACTGGGGGGTATGAGCAGTTCTTC. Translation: CASTGGYEQFF.